The T cell receptor beta chain described here comes from a study of blood T cell repertoires in COVID-19. Study as a whole: From the United States, Italy and Spain came samples of acute and convalescent COVID-19. The analysed material was cDNA or gDNA that came from T cells, B-cell-depleted T cells, or PBMCs.

Followed over time, Seattle patients had been enrolled while infection was active. V gave up 5 bases and J gave up 3 bases, with 13 bases separating them. Germline loops: CDR1 SQVTM, CDR2 ANQGSEA. The CDR3 is 14 residues long. Methods used by the authors: Reference gene primer amplification gave estimated nucleated cell counts. TCRdb's table, derived via immunoSEQ multiplex PCR, lists solely in-frame clones and lacks some. The DNA was the basis for D and trimming; V, J and clone size are from that table. The sample consists of roughly 500,000 clones, roughly 89% of them appearing once. The sequence was obtained from a man aged 18-30 years with COVID-19, enrolled during active disease. The genes are TRBV29-1 and TRBJ2-2, with no clear D. Sequencing was done on a sample of peripheral blood. The CDR3 sequence is CSVYRVGYTGELFF. CDR3 nucleotides: TGCAGCGTTTACCGGGTTGGGTACACCGGGGAGCTGTTTTTT.